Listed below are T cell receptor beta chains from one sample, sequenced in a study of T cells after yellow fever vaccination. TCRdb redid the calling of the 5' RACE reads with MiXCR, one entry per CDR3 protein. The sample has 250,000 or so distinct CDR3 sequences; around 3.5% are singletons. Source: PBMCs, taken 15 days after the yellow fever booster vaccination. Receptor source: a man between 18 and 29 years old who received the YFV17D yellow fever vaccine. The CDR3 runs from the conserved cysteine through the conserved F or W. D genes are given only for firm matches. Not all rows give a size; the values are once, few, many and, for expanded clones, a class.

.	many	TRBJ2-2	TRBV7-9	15	TGTGCCAGCAGCCCTAACCGGGGGAGTACCGGGGAGCTGTTTTTT	CASSPNRGSTGELFF
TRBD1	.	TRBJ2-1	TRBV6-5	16	TGTGCCAGCAGTGCGGGCGGGACAGGGCCATACAATGAGCAGTTCTTC	CASSAGGTGPYNEQFF
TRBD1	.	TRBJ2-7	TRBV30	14	TGTGCCTGGAACTACCAGGACAGGGTTGACGAGCAGTACTTC	CAWNYQDRVDEQYF
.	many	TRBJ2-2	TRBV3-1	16	TGTGCCAGCAGCCAAGAAAGTTCGGGGTATGCCGGGGAGCTGTTTTTT	CASSQESSGYAGELFF
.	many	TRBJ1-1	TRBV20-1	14	TGCAGTGCTAGGGGGGGTGAGGGCTCCCTAGTAGCTTTCTTT	CSARGGEGSLVAFF
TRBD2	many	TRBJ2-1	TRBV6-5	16	TGTGCCAGCAGTCCCTTCTTAGCGGGGGGGCACAATGAGCAGTTCTTC	CASSPFLAGGHNEQFF
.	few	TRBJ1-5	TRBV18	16	TGTGCCAGCTCATCTTCGACGGACGGGGGAAATCAGCCCCAGCATTTT	CASSSSTDGGNQPQHF
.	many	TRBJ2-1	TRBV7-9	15	TGTGCCAGCAGCCCCTACCGGGACGATCACAATGAGCAGTTCTTC	CASSPYRDDHNEQFF
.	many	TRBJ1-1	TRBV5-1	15	TGCGCCAGCAGCTTGTGGGGGGGGGCGTCCAATGAAGCTTTCTTT	CASSLWGGASNEAFF
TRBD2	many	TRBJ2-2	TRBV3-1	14	TGTGCCAGCAGCCAAGGGGGGGGGACCGGGGAGCTGTTTTTT	CASSQGGGTGELFF
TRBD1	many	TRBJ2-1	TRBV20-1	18	TGCAGTGCTGGCAAAATACAGGGGCTACTCGTCTCCTACAATGAGCAGTTCTTC	CSAGKIQGLLVSYNEQFF
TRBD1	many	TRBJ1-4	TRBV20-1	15	TGCAGTGCTCCGAGACCGGGACAGGGACATGAAAAACTGTTTTTT	CSAPRPGQGHEKLFF
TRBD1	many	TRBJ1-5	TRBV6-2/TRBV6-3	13	TGTGCCAGCAGGGACAGGGGGGACCAGCCCCAGCATTTT	CASRDRGDQPQHF
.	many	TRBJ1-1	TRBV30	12	TGTGCCTGGACTCGACATGTCGAAGGAGCTTTCTTT	CAWTRHVEGAFF
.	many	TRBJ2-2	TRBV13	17	TGTGCCAGCAGCTTGTCATCGGGGGGCCCTTACACCGGGGAGCTGTTTTTT	CASSLSSGGPYTGELFF
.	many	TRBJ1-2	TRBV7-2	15	TGTGCCAGCAGCCCGCCTTCAGCGTTTAACTATGGCTACACCTTC	CASSPPSAFNYGYTF
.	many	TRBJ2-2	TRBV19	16	TGTGCCAGTAGTCCCTGGGGGGGCGCGAACACCGGGGAGCTGTTTTTT	CASSPWGGANTGELFF
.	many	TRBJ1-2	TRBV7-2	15	TGTGCCAGCAGCTTAGGGGGACCCACTAACTATGGCTACACCTTC	CASSLGGPTNYGYTF
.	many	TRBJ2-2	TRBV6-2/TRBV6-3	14	TGTGCCAGCAGGGGGGCCCCAAACACCGGGGAGCTGTTTTTT	CASRGAPNTGELFF
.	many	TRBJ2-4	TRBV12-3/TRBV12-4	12	TGTGCCAGCAGTTCGGGTGAGAACATTCAGTACTTC	CASSSGENIQYF
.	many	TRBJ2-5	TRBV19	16	TGTGCCAGTAGTCCGACGGCAGGGGGGTACCAAGAGACCCAGTACTTC	CASSPTAGGYQETQYF
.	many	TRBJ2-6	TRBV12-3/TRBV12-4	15	TGTGCCAGCAGGCTCGGGGGGCTAGGGGCCAACGTCCTGACTTTC	CASRLGGLGANVLTF
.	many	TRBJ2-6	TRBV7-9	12	TGTGCCAGCAGCTTCGGGGCCAACGTCCTGACTTTC	CASSFGANVLTF
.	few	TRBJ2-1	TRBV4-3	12	TGCGCCAGCAGCCCACGGGCGGGTGAGCAGTTCTTC	CASSPRAGEQFF
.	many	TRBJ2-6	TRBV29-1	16	TGCAGCGTAGGGACAACTTATTACTCTGGGGCCAACGTCCTGACTTTC	CSVGTTYYSGANVLTF
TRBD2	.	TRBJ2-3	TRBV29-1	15	TGCAGCGTTGGAGCGGGGGGCCAATACACAGATACGCAGTATTTT	CSVGAGGQYTDTQYF
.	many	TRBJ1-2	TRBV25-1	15	TGTGCCAGCAGTGCTATGGGCAGGGGAAACTATGGCTACACCTTC	CASSAMGRGNYGYTF
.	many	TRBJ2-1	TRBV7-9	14	TGTGCCAGCAGCGCGGGGAATTCCTACAATGAGCAGTTCTTC	CASSAGNSYNEQFF
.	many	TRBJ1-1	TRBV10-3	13	TGTGCCATCAGTGACGGCAGGAACACTGAAGCTTTCTTT	CAISDGRNTEAFF
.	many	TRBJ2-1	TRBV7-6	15	TGTGCCAGCAGCCGTGGGGCGGGCACCTACAATGAGCAGTTCTTC	CASSRGAGTYNEQFF
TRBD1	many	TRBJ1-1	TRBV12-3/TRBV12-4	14	TGTGCCAGCAGTTTAACGGGACAGGGGATGGTAGCTTTCTTT	CASSLTGQGMVAFF
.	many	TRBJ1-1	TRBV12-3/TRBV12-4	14	TGTGCCAGCAGTACTACAGATACTAACACTGAAGCTTTCTTT	CASSTTDTNTEAFF
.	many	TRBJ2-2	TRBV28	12	TGTGCCAGCAGTTTATTTCCCGGGGAGCTGTTTTTT	CASSLFPGELFF
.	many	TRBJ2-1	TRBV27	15	TGTGCCAGCAGTTTTGGAGGATTCTCCTACAATGAGCAGTTCTTC	CASSFGGFSYNEQFF
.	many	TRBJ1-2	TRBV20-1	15	TGCAGTGCTAGTTCTGGTGCCGGCGCTAACTATGGCTACACCTTC	CSASSGAGANYGYTF